This T cell receptor (beta chain) is drawn from a study of T cells in pancreatic ductal adenocarcinoma (TCRdb year 2017). Describing the broader study: Surgically resected pancreatic ductal adenocarcinoma specimens were analyzed for the quantity, spatial distribution, and characteristics of both suppressive cells and tumor-infiltrating CD8+ T cells, an effort aimed at clarifying the adaptive T-cell response occurring naturally. General findings and caveats noted by the study authors: Compared with tumor samples, blood samples had more total productive templates and approximately 8-fold more unique clonotypes. Tumor versus blood clonality comparisons may be biased because tumors are enriched in CD45RO+ effector rather than naive T cells, biasing toward lower diversity. Since most people with pancreatic cancer show up with disease that cannot be operated on, the resected cohort was biased toward the minority who had early-stage disease. T-cell clonality did not differ significantly between tumor and blood, with mean clonality about 0.12 in tumors and just over 0.07 in blood.

V is pruned by 2 bases and J by 0 bases, leaving 6 bases of the junction without a gene match. Including the terminal cysteine and phenylalanine, the CDR3 comprises 18 residues. The only DNA kept is the CDR3, 54 bases in frame from the first base. Per the germline V gene (reference sequence), SGHKS is the CDR1 and YYEKEE is the CDR2. The immunoSEQ hsTCRB kit was used to amplify TCR beta CDR3 regions from genomic DNA. An Illumina HiSeq system was used to carry out high-throughput TRB CDR3 sequencing. Under the source paper's analysis protocol: The immunoSEQ software was used to analyze the sequencing reads, and any nonproductive sequences containing premature stops or frame-shifts were left out. Clonality of the repertoire was calculated as one minus the Shannon entropy normalized by log2 of the number of unique productive sequences. TCRdb retrieved this table from immuneACCESS and kept in-frame rearrangements only. Not all clones are present; in checked studies, unresolved V genes account for under half, and no reason is known for the remainder. The V and J calls and clone size come from that table; D and trimming were worked out from the DNA. A total of more than 85,000 clones appear in this sample, over 90% of them only once. Under 3.5% of the sample is taken by the ten largest.

A note on this clone: Its antigen remains undetermined. No base qualities exist here, and no much larger clone lies one base off it.

Selected pancreatic ductal adenocarcinoma patients had undergone surgery without neoadjuvant therapy. Peripheral blood was collected in heparin tubes, from which PBMCs were isolated by histopaque density gradient and cryopreserved in around 9.2% DMSO. Using the DNeasy Blood and Tissue Kit along with Proteinase K and RNase treatment, genomic DNA was extracted from more than 5 PBMC specimens and nine or ten flash-frozen tumor specimens. The source is a human donor with pancreatic ductal adenocarcinoma. The sample comprised PBMCs. In this chain, TRBV5-5 is recombined with TRBJ2-2; 11 junctional bases match TRBD2. The CDR3 amino acid sequence is: CASSLKLAGGTNTGELFF. Here is the DNA: TGTGCCAGCAGCTTAAAGCTAGCGGGAGGCACGAACACCGGGGAGCTGTTTTTT.